This T cell receptor (beta chain) was observed in a study of blood T cell repertoires in COVID-19. The count of this clone is one. Repertoires were generated with immunoSEQ multiplex PCR, while TCRdb's copy carries only in-frame clones and drops some. The data show 300,000 to 350,000 clones, around 92% seen once. CDR1 is MNHEY, CDR2 SMNVEV, per germline (reference sequence). Trimming removed 6 bases at V and 3 bases at J, with 23 bases between. This CDR3 is 17 amino acids long. The sequenced sample consisted of PBMCs or T cells enriched from blood (not recorded which). This clonotype originated in a woman younger than 45 who had recovered from COVID-19. This chain uses TRBV27 with TRBJ2-5; D call uncertain. The CDR3 bases are TGTGCCAGCAGCTCCGTTGGGCTAAGTCCCCTTGAAGAGACCCAGTACTTC. Its protein product is CASSSVGLSPLEETQYF.